This T cell receptor (beta chain) was captured in a study of regulatory T cells in long-lasting Graves disease. Time point reported: newly diagnosed GD, antithyroid drugs for less than 3 months. PBMC-derived RNA was used for the TCR library. From germline, CDR1 is DFQATT and CDR2 SNEGSKA (reference sequence). The CDR3 loop spans 13 amino acids. V was trimmed by 4 bases and J by 6 bases, leaving 10 bases between them. Ten or more counts support this clonotype. Building of the TCR beta libraries involved iRepertoire HTBI primers and Arm-PCR of CDR3 regions. Each CDR3 protein is one row after TCRdb ran MiXCR on the multiplex PCR reads. The data contain roughly 320,000 distinct CDR3 sequences, over 15% of them singletons. These data were also filed under a second study, of T cells in Graves' hyperthyroidism and ophthalmopathy. From that report: Patients aged 18 to 65 had newly diagnosed hyperthyroidism of under 2 months' duration.

The material sequenced was peripheral blood mononuclear cells (PBMCs), taken at new diagnosis, from a patient treated with antithyroid drugs. The TCR comes from a middle-aged man with Graves disease. This chain joins TRBV20-1 and TRBJ1-6; D not resolved. CDR3 loop: CSATPQSNSPLHF. Written as DNA, the CDR3 is TGCAGTGCTACGCCGCAGTCTAATTCACCCCTCCACTTT.